The rows below give T cell receptor beta chains drawn from one sample of a study of metastatic and nonmetastatic thyroid tumors. From the PCR reads, TCRdb re-called clones with MiXCR. The sample includes tens of thousands of clones, almost 30% of them seen just once. Sequences were obtained from blood. These receptors came from a female donor with papillary thyroid cancer or a benign thyroid nodule (not recorded which). Some clones in this sample may be carry-over from other donors' samples. Each CDR3 is given with its conserved first and last residue. A D gene is named only where the DNA matches it firmly. Size is stated for part of the rows, as once, few or many counts, or as a class when the clone is expanded.

clone_size,j_call,v_call,d_call,cdr3_nt,cdr3_aa
-,TRBJ1-2,TRBV5-1,-,TGCGCCAGCAGCTTGGCTGGGGAGCCGACTGGCTACACCTTC,CASSLAGEPTGYTF
many,TRBJ2-3,TRBV4-2,TRBD2,TGTGCCAGCAGCCTCCGACTAGCGGGAGGTACAGATACGCAGTATTTT,CASSLRLAGGTDTQYF
-,TRBJ2-2,TRBV24-1,TRBD1,TGTGCCACCAGTGATTTGACAGGGGGTTCGGCCGGGGAGCTGTTTTTT,CATSDLTGGSAGELFF
once,TRBJ2-2,TRBV20-1,-,TGCAGTGCGTCCAAAACAAAGGGCGGGGAGCTGTTTTTT,CSASKTKGGELFF
-,TRBJ2-2,TRBV6-2/TRBV6-3,-,TGTGCCACCCTGCCCGGACCGTACACCGGGGAGCTGTTTTTT,CATLPGPYTGELFF
-,TRBJ2-2,TRBV5-6,-,TGTGCCAGCAGCCCTGGGTACCAGGGGATATTGGGGGAGCTGTTTTTT,CASSPGYQGILGELFF
medium-sized,TRBJ2-3,TRBV5-1,TRBD1,TGCGCCAGCAGCTTCGAACAGGGGGCTAGGGCAGATACGCAGTATTTT,CASSFEQGARADTQYF
many,TRBJ2-7,TRBV7-2,-,TGTGCCAGCAGCTTAGGCCAAAGTGGCTACGAGCAGTACTTC,CASSLGQSGYEQYF
few,TRBJ1-1,TRBV7-8,-,TGTGCCAGCAGTCAGGGGTTAACTGAAGCTTTCTTT,CASSQGLTEAFF
many,TRBJ2-6,TRBV7-3,-,TGTGCCAGCAGCTTAAGGGGGCTCAGAGAAACAAACTCTGGGGCCAACGTCCTGACTTTC,CASSLRGLRETNSGANVLTF
-,TRBJ1-1,TRBV6-1,-,TGTGCCAGCAGCAGACGGGGGGCGAAGGCTTTCTTT,CASSRRGAKAFF
few,TRBJ1-1,TRBV2,-,TGTGCCAGCAGTAGGGAGCGGGACACTGAAGCTTTCTTT,CASSRERDTEAFF
many,TRBJ2-2,TRBV12-3/TRBV12-4,-,TGTGCCAGCAGTTTAATCTGGACTCTCGCACCCCGAACAAACACCGGGGAGCTGTCTTTT,CASSLIWTLAPRTNTGELSF
many,TRBJ2-1,TRBV25-1,TRBD2,TGTGCCAGCACACTAGCGGGAGCTGCTTATGAGCAGTTCTTC,CASTLAGAAYEQFF
-,TRBJ2-5,TRBV4-3,-,TGCGCCAGCAGCCAATTGGCCGCCCGCGGGGAGACCCAGTACTTC,CASSQLAARGETQYF
-,TRBJ2-7,TRBV6-5,TRBD1,TGTGCCAGCAGCTTACAGGGGCAGAGCTACGAGCAGTACTTC,CASSLQGQSYEQYF
few,TRBJ2-3,TRBV6-2/TRBV6-3,TRBD2,TGTGCCAGCAGTTCGATTAGCGGGAGGGGGCCAGATACGCAGTATTTT,CASSSISGRGPDTQYF
-,TRBJ1-2,TRBV5-1,-,TGCGCCAGCAGCTTGGGGACGGAACTAAGCTATGGCTACACCTTC,CASSLGTELSYGYTF
-,TRBJ2-3,TRBV5-1,TRBD2,TGCGCCAGCAGCTCTCGACTAGCGGGAGGCCCGGGTACGCAGTATTTT,CASSSRLAGGPGTQYF
few,TRBJ2-1,TRBV2,-,TGTGCCAGCAGTGCGAGGGGCCTGAACGATGAGCAGTTCTTC,CASSARGLNDEQFF
-,TRBJ2-7,TRBV6-1,-,TGTGCCAGCAGCCCCTTCGGAACAGGCATCAACGAGCAGTACTTC,CASSPFGTGINEQYF
-,TRBJ2-1,TRBV12-3/TRBV12-4,TRBD2,TGTGCCAGCAGTCGCGACGGGAGGGCCGGTGAGCAGTTCTTC,CASSRDGRAGEQFF
-,TRBJ1-5,TRBV4-3,-,TGCGCCAGCAGCCAAGCATTCTCGGGGGTCGCGAGGCAGCCCCAGCATTTT,CASSQAFSGVARQPQHF
-,TRBJ2-1,TRBV7-3,TRBD2,TGTGCCAGCAGCTCCGGGACTAGCGATTTAAATGAGCAGTTCTTC,CASSSGTSDLNEQFF
medium-sized,TRBJ2-3,TRBV27,-,TGTGCCAGCAGACTCCGTTTGCACAGGGGCACAGATACGCAGTATTTT,CASRLRLHRGTDTQYF
many,TRBJ2-7,TRBV28,TRBD1,TGTGCCAGCTCCGACAGGGTAGAAGACGAGCAGTACTTC,CASSDRVEDEQYF
many,TRBJ2-1,TRBV6-6,TRBD2,TGTGCCAGCAGTTGGCTAGCGGGAGGTTTTAATGCTGAGCAGTTCTTC,CASSWLAGGFNAEQFF
few,TRBJ2-3,TRBV19,TRBD1,TGTGCCAGTACTGGGACAGGGGTAAACACAGATACGCAGTATTTT,CASTGTGVNTDTQYF
-,TRBJ2-2,TRBV27,-,TGTGCCAGCAGTCCTGGGGCCTACGGGGCGGGAACTCGCGGGGAGCTGTTTTTT,CASSPGAYGAGTRGELFF
many,TRBJ1-2,TRBV7-8,-,TGTGCCAGCAGCACTACGCGCCAAGGCAGGGACTATGGCTACACCTTC,CASSTTRQGRDYGYTF
-,TRBJ2-5,TRBV28,-,TGTGCCAGCTCCGTTGTTAACCAAGAGACCCAGTACTTC,CASSVVNQETQYF
-,TRBJ2-1,TRBV4-3,-,TGCGCCAGCAGCCAAGGGGACCGGTCCGGGTTCTTC,CASSQGDRSGFF
-,TRBJ2-2,TRBV13,-,TGTGCCAGCAGCTTAGGCCGGGGTAACGGGGAGCTGTTTTTT,CASSLGRGNGELFF
many,TRBJ2-6,TRBV7-2,-,TGTGCCAGCAGCTTAGTCGCCCTCCGCTCTGGGGCCAACGTCCTGACTTTC,CASSLVALRSGANVLTF
many,TRBJ2-2,TRBV29-1,TRBD2,TGCAGCGTTGGGTTAATGGAGCGGGGGGACACCGGGGAGCTGTTTTTT,CSVGLMERGDTGELFF
few,TRBJ2-3,TRBV4-2,TRBD1,TGTGCCAGCAGCCGTGGATTCCAGGACAGGCGAGGCACAGATACGCAGTATTTT,CASSRGFQDRRGTDTQYF
few,TRBJ1-2,TRBV6-1,-,TGTGCCAGCAGTGAAGACAGTAACTATGGCTACACCTTC,CASSEDSNYGYTF
few,TRBJ2-7,TRBV29-1,-,TGCAGCGTGGAACAACAGGGATACGAGCAGTACTTC,CSVEQQGYEQYF
many,TRBJ2-1,TRBV9,TRBD1,TGTGCCAGCAGCGTAGTGACAGGGGGAATCGATGAGCAGTTCTTC,CASSVVTGGIDEQFF
few,TRBJ2-5,TRBV7-2,TRBD2,TGTGCCAGCAGCTTGCTAGCGGAAGAGACCCAGTACTTC,CASSLLAEETQYF
few,TRBJ1-2,TRBV28,-,TGTGCCAGCAGCCGGCCCGGGGCCGGTAACTATGGCTACACCTTC,CASSRPGAGNYGYTF
-,TRBJ2-7,TRBV6-1,-,TGTGCCAGCAGAGAGGGGGGGCCCAGGGAGCAGTACTTC,CASREGGPREQYF
-,TRBJ2-7,TRBV27,TRBD1,TGTGCCAGCAGTTTATCGCACTCCGGGACAGGGATTTACGAGCAGTACTTC,CASSLSHSGTGIYEQYF
many,TRBJ2-1,TRBV7-2,TRBD2,TGTGCCAGCAGCTTAGCGCTGGGGCTAGCGGTCTACAATGAGCAGTTCTTC,CASSLALGLAVYNEQFF
many,TRBJ1-1,TRBV29-1,-,TGCAGCGCCAGAGAACCTCGGGTGAACACTGAAGCTTTCTTT,CSAREPRVNTEAFF
medium-sized,TRBJ1-2,TRBV12-3/TRBV12-4,-,TGTGCCAGCAGTTTAGCCCGGGGCCTTTACTATGGCTACACCTTC,CASSLARGLYYGYTF
-,TRBJ2-7,TRBV5-5,-,TGTGCCAGCAGCTTGGACCAGCCGGTTTACGAGCAGTACTTC,CASSLDQPVYEQYF
many,TRBJ2-7,TRBV2,-,TGTGCCAGCAGTGGGCCACCCTTCACCTACGAGCAGTACTTC,CASSGPPFTYEQYF